The 5 T cell receptor beta chains presented below share a single source sample, sequenced in a study of CD4+ T cells in melanoma. TCRdb's table, derived via immunoSEQ multiplex PCR, lists solely in-frame clones and lacks some. The sample has 10,000 or so clones; around 62% are singletons. The sequenced material came from cells from a culture (not recorded whether cultured in vitro). Every receptor here comes from a human donor with melanoma.

CDR3 amino acids: CAISLDDRGVQPQHF. CDR3 nucleotides: TGTGCCATCAGTCTCGACGACAGGGGAGTACAGCCCCAGCATTTT. The V call is TRBV10-3, the J call TRBJ1-5, with 8 bases aligning to TRBD1. V shed 5 bases, J shed 7 bases, and the junction held 10 bases outside the gene matches. The CDR3 runs to 15 residues. Germline assignment: CDR1 ENHRY and CDR2 SYGVKD.

The chain is built from TRBV2 and TRBJ2-7; perhaps TRBD1 as D (6 bases). V dropped 2 bases and J dropped 3 bases, with 14 bases sitting between them. Germline-derived CDR1 and CDR2 are SNHLY and FYNNEI. The CDR3 is 15 residues long. The CDR3 loop reads CASSEQGTRYYEQYF. The DNA for the CDR3 is TGTGCCAGCAGTGAACAGGGGACCCGCTACTACGAGCAGTACTTC.

This rearrangement joins TRBV4-2 to TRBJ2-1; D is ambiguous. The CDR3 covers 13 residues. V lost 3 bases and J 8 bases, leaving 11 bases between the germline ends. Germline CDR1 is LGHNA and CDR2 is YNFKEQ. The CDR3, as DNA: TGTGCCAGCAGCCAGGTCAGTAGTGATGAGCAGTTCTTC. Amino acids: CASSQVSSDEQFF.

The V call is TRBV4-2, the J call TRBJ1-2; 7 bases match TRBD1. Trimming took 4 bases from V and 2 from J; bases not matched to a gene: 1. Germline V lookup: CDR1 LGHNA, CDR2 YNFKEQ. CDR3 length: 13 residues. CDR3 DNA sequence: TGTGCCAGCAGCCGGGACAGAAACTATGGCTACACCTTC. It codes for CASSRDRNYGYTF.

The genes are TRBV7-8 and TRBJ1-2, with D tentatively TRBD1 (6 bases). From germline, CDR1 is SGHVS and CDR2 FQNEAQ. V was clipped by 4 bases and J by 4 bases, with 22 bases between them. The CDR3 covers 17 residues. The chain's CDR3 is CASSSRGGSFSSYGYTF. CDR3 coding DNA: TGTGCCAGCAGCTCCAGAGGGGGTAGCTTTAGTTCCTATGGCTACACCTTC.